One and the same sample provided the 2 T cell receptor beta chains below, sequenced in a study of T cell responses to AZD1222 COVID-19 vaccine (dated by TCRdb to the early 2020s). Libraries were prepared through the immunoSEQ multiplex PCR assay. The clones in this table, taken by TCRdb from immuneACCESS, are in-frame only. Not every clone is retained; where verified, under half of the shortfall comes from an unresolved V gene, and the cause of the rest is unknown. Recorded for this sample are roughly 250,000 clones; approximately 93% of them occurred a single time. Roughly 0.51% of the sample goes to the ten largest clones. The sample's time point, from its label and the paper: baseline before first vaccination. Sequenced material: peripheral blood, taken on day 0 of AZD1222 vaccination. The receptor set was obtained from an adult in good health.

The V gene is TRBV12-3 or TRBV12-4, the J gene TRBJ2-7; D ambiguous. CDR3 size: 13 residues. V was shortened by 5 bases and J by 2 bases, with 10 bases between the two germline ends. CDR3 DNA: TGTGCCAGCAGTCCTGCCAGGACCTACGAGCAGTACTTC. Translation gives CASSPARTYEQYF.

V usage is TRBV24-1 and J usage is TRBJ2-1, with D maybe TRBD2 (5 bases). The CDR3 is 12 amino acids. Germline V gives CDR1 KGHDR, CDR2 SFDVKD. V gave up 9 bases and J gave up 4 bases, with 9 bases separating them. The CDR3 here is CATGGGYNEQFF. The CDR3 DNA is TGTGCCACCGGAGGAGGATACAATGAGCAGTTCTTC.